This passage covers 3 T cell receptor beta chains from one sample sequenced in a study of Tregs in tolerant kidney transplant recipients. Sequencing was performed with immunoSEQ multiplex PCR; in TCRdb, only in-frame clones are kept and a portion is missing. The table records about 94,000 clones, under 95% of them present only once. Specimen: CD4+ T cells from blood, collected before the transplant. These TCRs come from a human donor who received a combined kidney and bone marrow transplant.

V is TRBV15 and J is TRBJ2-4, with D possibly matching TRBD2 (5 bases). The CDR3 is 17 amino acids. Germline CDR1 LNHNV, CDR2 YYDKDF (reference sequence). V was shortened by 0 bases and J by 0 bases, with 12 bases between the two germline ends. DNA of the CDR3: TGTGCCACCAGCAGAGATAGATCCGGGGTAGCCAAAAACATTCAGTACTTC. The encoded protein is CATSRDRSGVAKNIQYF. The full variable domain, with the rest looked up from reference TRBV15 and TRBJ2-4, is DAMVIQNPRYQVTQFGKPVTLSCSQTLNHNVMYWYQQKSSQAPKLLFHYYDKDFNNEADTPDNFQSRRPNTSFCFLDIRSPGLGDTAMYLCATSRDRSGVAKNIQYFGAGTRLSVL.

This chain uses TRBV11-3 with TRBJ2-7, with D possibly matching TRBD2 (5 bases). The germline gives CDR1 SGHNT, CDR2 YENEEA. This CDR3 spans 13 amino acids. Deletions cut 1 base from V and 3 bases from J, with 7 bases between. This CDR3 is CASSLAADYEQYF. The CDR3 coding sequence is TGTGCCAGCAGCTTAGCAGCGGACTACGAGCAGTACTTC. Full variable domain (rest looked up from reference TRBV11-3 and TRBJ2-7): EAGVVQSPRYKIIEKKQPVAFWCNPISGHNTLYWYLQNLGQGPELLIRYENEEAVDDSQLPKDRFSAERLKGVDSTLKIQPAELGDSAVYLCASSLAADYEQYFGPGTRLTVT.

The DNA for the CDR3 is TGTGCCAGCAGCCAAGGAAGGGCGGGGGCGAGAGGCTACACCTTC. Encoded protein: CASSQGRAGARGYTF. This chain uses TRBV14 with TRBJ1-2, with TRBD1 as a possible D gene (6 bases). The CDR3 contains 15 residues. The germline V gene has CDR1 SGHDN and CDR2 FVKESK. Trimming cost V 1 base and J 8 bases, with 17 bases left between them.